This record covers a single TCR beta chain. Its antigen is as yet unknown. The sample comes from a study of cytomegalovirus exposure and HLA in healthy donors. This CDR3 contains 16 residues. The V and J ends lost 1 base and 9 bases, in that order; junction bases with no gene match: 12. Germline CDR1 reads SGHAT; CDR2 reads FQNNGV. Study-wide results and caveats: In an earlier analysis, productive rearrangement rates for most beta V segments clustered near 87% or 30%. Researchers left out some V segments, among them TRBV6-2 and TRBV6-3, as indistinguishable. Sequence variants that were highly shared formed a cluster that was likely a sequencing artifact.

Amplification used 60 Vbeta primers and 13 Jbeta primers. Sequencing was performed with immunoSEQ multiplex PCR; in TCRdb, only in-frame clones are kept and a portion is missing. Of around 60,000 clones in the sample, roughly 80% were seen once. Donors had nominal health at sampling but likely had unrecorded immune exposures. The receptor's source is a woman in her forties in good health and CMV-seropositive. The rearrangement links TRBV11-2 to TRBJ2-1; 7 bases match TRBD1. Sequenced sample: PBMCs. The CDR3 DNA sequence: TGTGCCAGCAGCTTAGGTAACAGGGGTCTTGGGGGTGAGCAGTTCTTC. It is translated as CASSLGNRGLGGEQFF.